These 27 T cell receptor beta chains were all obtained from the same sample, sequenced in a study of response to subunit inactivated influenza vaccine. TCRdb used MiXCR to reprocess the RT-PCR reads, holding one entry per CDR3 protein. The profile shows 500,000 to 600,000 distinct CDR3 sequences, approximately 15% of them singletons. Sequencing used CD4+ T cells sorted from PBMCs, obtained less than 30 months after vaccination. The origin of the receptors is a man between 50 and 70 years old who received an inactivated influenza vaccine.

The V and J genes are TRBV14 and TRBJ2-3, with 10 bases aligning to TRBD2. Germline assignment: CDR1 SGHDN and CDR2 FVKESK. V dropped 3 bases and J dropped 4; count of bases not matched to a gene: 4. CDR3 length: 15 amino acids. CDR3 amino acids: CASSQTGLASDTQYF. The CDR3 DNA sequence: TGTGCCAGCAGCCAGACGGGACTAGCGTCAGATACGCAGTATTTT.

The chain is built from TRBV11-2 and TRBJ2-5; the D gene is possibly TRBD2 (6 bases). V lost 2 bases, J lost 2 bases, and 21 bases lay in between. Germline V gene data show CDR1 as SGHAT and CDR2 as FQNNGV. The CDR3 length is 18 residues. This chain's CDR3 is CASSLMNRGTQTQETQYF. Here the CDR3 DNA reads TGTGCCAGCAGCTTAATGAACCGGGGGACCCAGACTCAAGAGACCCAGTACTTC.

The V gene is TRBV6-1, the J gene TRBJ2-2; 10 bases agree with TRBD2. V lost 4 bases and J lost 6; bases outside the gene matches: 5. CDR1 is MNHNS, CDR2 SASEGT, per germline. This CDR3 contains 15 residues. The CDR3 bases are TGTGCCAGCAGTGCCACCCTAGCGGGAGCCGGGGAGCTGTTTTTT. It yields the protein CASSATLAGAGELFF.

This clonotype has more than one count but fewer than ten. The rearrangement joins TRBV9 to TRBJ2-1, with 10 bases lining up with TRBD2. Germline CDR1 and CDR2: SGDLS and YYNGEE. With V trimmed by 7 bases and J by 9 bases, 7 bases remained unmatched. The CDR3 sequence is 13 residues long. CDR3 in amino acids: CASASGGAGEQFF. CDR3 coding DNA: TGTGCCAGCGCAAGCGGGGGGGCAGGTGAGCAGTTCTTC.

This clonotype was detected only a few times. This sequence joins TRBV10-3 and TRBJ2-1; TRBD2 aligns across 7 bases. Germline CDR1 ENHRY, CDR2 SYGVKD. CDR3 length: 16 amino acids. With V trimmed by 5 bases and J by 0 bases, 7 bases remained unmatched. The CDR3 reads CAISNSGASSYNEQFF. DNA for the CDR3: TGTGCCATCAGTAACAGCGGGGCTAGCTCCTACAATGAGCAGTTCTTC.

This chain uses TRBV4-2 with TRBJ2-7; D uncertain. Trimming cost V 0 bases and J 0 bases, with 12 bases left between them. Germline-derived CDR1 and CDR2 are LGHNA and YNFKEQ. The CDR3 is made up of 16 amino acids. CDR3 coding DNA: TGTGCCAGCAGCCAAGATTCACAGATGAACTCCTACGAGCAGTACTTC. Protein product: CASSQDSQMNSYEQYF.

This clonotype came up a few times. The chain combines TRBV6-2 or TRBV6-3 with TRBJ2-7; no clear D. Germline lookup yields CDR1 MNHEY and CDR2 SVGEGT. The CDR3 is 13 amino acids. V was cut by 2 bases and J by 7 bases, with 12 bases left in between. CDR3 DNA: TGTGCCAGCAGTTACAGGGCAGCTGGGGAGCAGTACTTC. This sequence encodes CASSYRAAGEQYF.

This clonotype occurred many times. This chain uses TRBV28 with TRBJ2-1, with no clear D. V was cut by 8 bases and J by 9 bases, with 11 bases left in between. The CDR3 runs to 11 residues. Germline V CDR1 and CDR2: MDHEN, SYDVKM. The CDR3 loop is CASAWPPEQFF. The CDR3 nucleotides are TGTGCCAGCGCCTGGCCTCCTGAGCAGTTCTTC.

This clonotype was seen repeatedly, ten times or more. This rearrangement joins TRBV4-1 to TRBJ2-2, with D perhaps TRBD2 (6 bases). Per germline, CDR1 MGHRA and CDR2 YSYEKL. The V and J ends lost 3 bases and 4 bases respectively, with 21 bases between them. The CDR3 totals 18 residues. The CDR3 protein is CASSQVLALRDGTGELFF. Here the CDR3 DNA reads TGCGCCAGCAGCCAGGTACTAGCCCTCCGCGATGGCACCGGGGAGCTGTTTTTT.

A few counts support this clonotype. The chain has TRBV29-1 and TRBJ1-4; TRBD1 is a possible D gene (5 bases). The CDR3 is 12 residues long. Germline assignment: CDR1 SQVTM and CDR2 ANQGSEA. V dropped 7 bases and J dropped 15 bases, with 21 bases sitting between them. As DNA, the CDR3 is TGCAGCGCTGGGGGTGGGTCACAGGAGATGTTTTTT. This sequence encodes CSAGGGSQEMFF.

The chain links TRBV20-1 to TRBJ2-7; 11 positions match TRBD1. CDR3 length: 13 residues. The germline V gene has CDR1 DFQATT and CDR2 SNEGSKA (reference sequence). After removal of 3 bases from V and 3 bases from J, the junction contained 1 base not matched to a gene. DNA for the CDR3: TGCAGTGCTAGCGGGACAGGGGGCTACGAGCAGTACTTC. Protein product: CSASGTGGYEQYF.

This clonotype was seen at least ten times. The chain employs TRBV19 and TRBJ2-2; D ambiguous. Trimming removed 7 bases at V and 0 bases at J, with 12 bases between. This CDR3 has 15 residues. The V gene's germline CDR1 is LNHDA and CDR2 SQIVND (reference sequence). CDR3 region: CASKPRRANTGELFF. In DNA form, the CDR3 reads TGTGCCAGTAAACCCAGGAGAGCGAACACCGGGGAGCTGTTTTTT.

This clonotype was counted only a few times. V is TRBV6-1 and J is TRBJ1-2, with a tentative D call TRBD1 (6 bases). This CDR3 has 13 amino acids. Germline values: CDR1 MNHNS, CDR2 SASEGT. The V and J ends lost 7 bases and 4 bases respectively, with 13 bases between them. As DNA, the CDR3 is TGTGCCAGCAAGGGACACAAGATCTATGGCTACACCTTC. This encodes CASKGHKIYGYTF.

The V call is TRBV4-1, the J call TRBJ2-7, with D perhaps TRBD1 (6 bases). Trimming left V 8 bases short and J 6 bases short, with 29 bases between. The CDR3 is 17 amino acids. CDR1 MGHRA and CDR2 YSYEKL come from the germline V gene. The CDR3 sequence is CASRSQEKGGLTTEQYF. The CDR3 DNA follows: TGCGCCAGCCGCTCCCAGGAAAAAGGGGGTCTCACTACCGAGCAGTACTTC.

The chain links TRBV6-5 to TRBJ2-7; 7 nucleotides agree with TRBD1. Trimming removed 4 bases from V and 1 base from J; junction bases left unmatched: 10. Germline V gene lookup returns CDR1 MNHEY and CDR2 SVGAGI. CDR3 size: 16 residues. As DNA, the CDR3 is TGTGCCAGCAGTTCCGGACAGGAGGCCGGGTCCTACGAGCAGTACTTC. Protein: CASSSGQEAGSYEQYF.

This chain uses TRBV12-3 or TRBV12-4 with TRBJ2-3; D ambiguous. This CDR3 comprises 15 residues. Trimming took off 6 bases at V and 2 bases at J, with 15 bases between the two ends. The CDR3 reads CASSSRERNTDTQYF. DNA of the CDR3: TGTGCCAGCAGCTCAAGAGAGCGAAACACAGATACGCAGTATTTT.

As for this clonotype: The junction departs from germline at one end; a sequencing error may be responsible. The CDR3 region has the DNA TGTGCCAGCAGTTTAGCTTCGCGACAGGGGGCACGGAACTTC. This sequence encodes CASSLASRQGARNF. The chain has TRBV12-3 or TRBV12-4 and TRBJ2-4, with 10 bases matching TRBD1. The CDR3 is 14 amino acids.

Note on this clonotype: It may be a read error: a sequence one base away is much more abundant. V gene TRBV4-1 combines with J gene TRBJ2-7, with D possibly being TRBD1 (5 bases). The CDR3 has 14 residues. The V gene's germline CDR1 is MGHRA and CDR2 YSYEKL. The germline V and J ends were trimmed by 2 bases and 2 bases, with 10 bases remaining between them. Here the CDR3 DNA reads TGCGCCAGCAGCCAATATACGACAGCCTACGAGCAGTACTTC. Residues: CASSQYTTAYEQYF.

Worth noting for this clonotype: Its ends do not fully match the called genes, so a read error is possible. This rearrangement joins TRBV5-1 to TRBJ2-7; no clear D. The V gene's germline CDR1 is SGHRS and CDR2 YFSETQ. The CDR3 extends over 14 amino acids. CDR3 in amino acids: CASSLGPETYGQYF. The CDR3 region has the DNA TGCGCCAGCAGCTTGGGGCCTGAAACCTACGGGCAGTACTTC. Using reference TRBV5-1 and TRBJ2-7 for the parts outside the CDR3, the full variable domain is KAGVTQTPRYLIKTRGQQVTLSCSPISGHRSVSWYQQTPGQGLQFLFEYFSETQRNKGNFPGRFSGRQFSNSRSEMNVSTLELGDSALYLCASSLGPETYGQYFGPGTRLTVT.

The CDR3 here is CASSFTGGENTEAFF. For the CDR3, the DNA is TGCGCCAGCAGCTTTACAGGGGGAGAGAACACTGAAGCTTTCTTT. V is TRBV5-1 and J is TRBJ1-1, with TRBD1 identical over 8 bases. The CDR3 has 15 amino acids. Germline loops: CDR1 SGHRS, CDR2 YFSETQ. Germline trimming cut 2 bases from V and 1 base from J; bases unmatched to any gene: 4.

V and J are TRBV5-1 and TRBJ2-5; D uncertain. Gene TRBJ2-1 matches the end of the DNA better, so the J call may be wrong. From germline, CDR1 is SGHRS and CDR2 YFSETQ. The CDR3 is 13 amino acids. CDR3 in DNA: TGCGCCAGCAGCTTGGCCACCCAAGAGACCCAGTTCTTC. Protein sequence: CASSLATQETQFF.

This clonotype was observed a handful of times. An end of the junction differs from the germline gene, which may be a read error. This chain connects TRBV6-1 to TRBJ1-1; 10 positions agree with TRBD1. This CDR3 contains 13 residues. Germline loops: CDR1 MNHNS, CDR2 SASEGT. The CDR3 DNA follows: TGTGCCAGCAGCCTCGACAGGGGGCGCCTGCTGATCTTT. This sequence encodes CASSLDRGRLLIF.

The V call is TRBV12-3 or TRBV12-4, the J call TRBJ1-1; the D gene is possibly TRBD1 (5 bases). This CDR3 has 15 residues. V was trimmed by 5 bases and J by 1 base, leaving 14 bases between them. CDR3 amino acids: CASSQRTLGNTEAFF. CDR3 bases: TGTGCCAGCAGTCAGAGGACATTGGGGAACACTGAAGCTTTCTTT.

The chain carries TRBV7-9 and TRBJ2-5, with D possibly TRBD2 on 6 matching bases. CDR1 is SEHNR and CDR2 is FQNEAQ in the germline V gene (reference sequence). The CDR3 is made up of 12 amino acids. Trimming removed 5 bases at V and 4 bases at J, with 8 bases between. The CDR3 DNA is TGTGCCAGCAGCGGGACTGGAGAGACCCAGTACTTC. It yields the protein CASSGTGETQYF.

The rearrangement joins TRBV6-1 to TRBJ2-1; no clear D. Deletions cut 4 bases from V and 9 bases from J, with 7 bases between. This CDR3 comprises 11 residues. The V gene's germline CDR1 is MNHNS and CDR2 SASEGT. The CDR3 region has the DNA TGTGCCAGCAGTGCTAGATCTGAGCAGTTCTTC. Protein: CASSARSEQFF.

This clonotype was observed many times. At one boundary the junction diverges from the germline segment, which might be a read error. The V and J genes are TRBV5-1 and TRBJ2-7; TRBD1 is a possible D gene (6 bases). CDR1 is SGHRS, CDR2 YFSETQ, per germline. The CDR3 has 14 residues. Written as DNA, the CDR3 is TGTGCCAGCAGCTTAGCACAGGGTCCCTACGAGCAGTACTTC. It specifies CASSLAQGPYEQYF.

This clonotype was found many times. V usage is TRBV4-3 and J usage is TRBJ2-2; TRBD1 or TRBD2 may be the D gene (5 bases each). The CDR3 has 15 amino acids. From germline, CDR1 is LGHNA and CDR2 YSLEER. V was trimmed by 1 base and J by 4 bases, leaving 10 bases between them. This CDR3 is CASSQVRGVTGELFF. Here the CDR3 DNA reads TGCGCCAGCAGCCAAGTGAGGGGAGTCACCGGGGAGCTGTTTTTT.